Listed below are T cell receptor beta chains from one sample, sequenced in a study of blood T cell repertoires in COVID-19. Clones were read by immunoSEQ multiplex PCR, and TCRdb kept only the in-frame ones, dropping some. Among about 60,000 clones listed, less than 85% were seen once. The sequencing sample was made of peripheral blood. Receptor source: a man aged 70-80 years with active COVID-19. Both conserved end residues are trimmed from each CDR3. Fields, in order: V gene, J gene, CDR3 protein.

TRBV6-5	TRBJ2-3	ASSYRTSTDTQY
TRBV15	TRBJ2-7	ATSRDVSYEQY
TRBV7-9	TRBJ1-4	ASSYRGANEKLF
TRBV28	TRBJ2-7	ASSLGDSRGGEQY
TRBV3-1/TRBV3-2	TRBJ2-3	ASTSRRGLRTDTQY
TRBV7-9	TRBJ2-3	ASSSGQARDTQY
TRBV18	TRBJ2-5	ASSPVAGKETQY
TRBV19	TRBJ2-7	ASSIAGPNVGEQY
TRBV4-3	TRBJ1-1	ASSQSRVSNTEAF
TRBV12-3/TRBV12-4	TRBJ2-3	ASSLPTSSAQY
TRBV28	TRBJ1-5	ASSNRDIPSNQPQH
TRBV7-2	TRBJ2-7	ASSSPGLAGREQY
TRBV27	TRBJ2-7	ASSSIQEQY
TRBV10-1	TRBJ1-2	ASSESISVADIFYGYT
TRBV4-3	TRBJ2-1	ASSQFVRSDEQF
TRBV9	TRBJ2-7	ASSASGRADEQY
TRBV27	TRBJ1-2	ASSPDRGSYGYT
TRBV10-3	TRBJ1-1	AIRTGVGANTEAF
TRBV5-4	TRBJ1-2	ASSLEGYGGGYT
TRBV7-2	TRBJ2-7	ASSPTSGTLPEQY
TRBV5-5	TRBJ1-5	ASSLGYSRVGQPQH
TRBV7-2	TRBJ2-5	ASSLSGGVETQY
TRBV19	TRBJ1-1	ASSTRQGNTEAF
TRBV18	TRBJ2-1	ASSDLMGGPGGEQF
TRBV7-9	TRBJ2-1	ASSFGLAGVGAHNEQF
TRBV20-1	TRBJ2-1	SARDTREQF
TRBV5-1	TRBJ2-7	ASSLGPERQTYEQY
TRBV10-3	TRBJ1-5	AISESRPPTNQPQH
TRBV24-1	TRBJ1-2	ATSESPGKGGYT
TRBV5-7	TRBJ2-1	ASSFVKGNEQF
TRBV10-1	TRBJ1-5	ASSESGQGGQPQH
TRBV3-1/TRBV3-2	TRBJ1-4	ASSRGGKDEKLF
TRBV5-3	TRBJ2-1	ARSLNRLAGGRHEQF
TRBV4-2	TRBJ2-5	ASSQSGGQETQY
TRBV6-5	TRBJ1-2	ASSRRSLSYGYT
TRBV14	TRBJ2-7	ASSQVGGSSSYEQY
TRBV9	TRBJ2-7	ASSVAEGSYYEQY
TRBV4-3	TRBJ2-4	ASSQGVYRTTQNIQY
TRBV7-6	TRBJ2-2	ASSSDGLAGVWSGELF
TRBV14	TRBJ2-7	ASSLEGGGATYEQY
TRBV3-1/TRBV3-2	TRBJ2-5	ASSQRTGAIRKETQY
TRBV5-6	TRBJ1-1	ASSLGGRTEAF
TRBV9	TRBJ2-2	ASSVRLVTGELF
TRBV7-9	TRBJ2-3	ASSSGFSTDTQY
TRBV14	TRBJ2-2	ASSQLAGGYGELF
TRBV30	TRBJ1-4	AYERGQGNEKLF
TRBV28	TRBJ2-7	ASSFPLAGGYEQY
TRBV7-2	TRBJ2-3	ASSLGTSGSADTQY
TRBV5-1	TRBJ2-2	ASRNTGTGAGELF
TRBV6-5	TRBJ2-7	ASSYSHTYEQY
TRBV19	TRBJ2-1	ASRNTGNFNNEQF
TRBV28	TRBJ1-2	ASGSPLALDYT
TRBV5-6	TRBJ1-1	ASSLDRAAEAF
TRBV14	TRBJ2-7	ASSPRRDYYEQY
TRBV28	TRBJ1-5	ASTLLRGDNQPQH
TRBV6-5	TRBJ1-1	ASSYNRGAGTEAF
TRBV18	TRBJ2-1	ASSPSAGGPNEQF
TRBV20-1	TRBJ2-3	SASPGLATDTQY
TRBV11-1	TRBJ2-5	ASSFGSRETQY
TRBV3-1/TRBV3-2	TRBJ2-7	ASSRQGYDPHEQY